Presented here are 32 T cell receptor beta chains from one specimen sequenced in a study of control samples from healthy donors and cancer patients. Clones were read by immunoSEQ multiplex PCR, and TCRdb kept only the in-frame ones, dropping some. The data contain 78,000 or so clones, about 88% of them seen just once; the ten biggest clones take up 4.5% to 6%. The sample taken for sequencing was blood. These receptors were taken from a woman between 45 and 60 years old in good health.

This clone appeared once. The germline gene is not matched at one end of the junction; a read error may be the cause. V usage is TRBV20-1 and J usage is TRBJ1-4, with 7 bases matching TRBD1. Germline V lookup: CDR1 DFQATT, CDR2 SNEGSKA (reference sequence). There are 11 residues in the CDR3. CDR3 protein: CSARDPGQSLF. Written as DNA, the CDR3 is TGCAGTGCTAGAGATCCGGGACAGTCACTTTTT.

The J gene is TRBJ1-6, the V gene TRBV30; the match to TRBD1 covers 7 bases. Germline V gene sequence: CDR1 GTSNPN, CDR2 SVGIG (reference sequence). The CDR3 has 14 amino acids. V shed 4 bases and J 1 base; nucleotides not matched to a gene: 1. Written as DNA, the CDR3 is TGTGCCTGGACACAGGGGTCCTATAATTCACCCCTCCACTTT. It yields the protein CAWTQGSYNSPLHF.

V gene TRBV6-1 combines with J gene TRBJ2-3; D is undetermined. Germline CDR1 reads MNHNS; CDR2 reads SASEGT. The germline V and J ends were trimmed by 2 bases and 8 bases, with 17 bases remaining between them. The CDR3 has 15 amino acids. CDR3 sequence: CASSELLGKGGTQYF. In DNA form, the CDR3 reads TGTGCCAGCAGTGAACTTCTAGGGAAGGGTGGTACGCAGTATTTT.

The J gene is TRBJ2-2, the V gene TRBV12-3 or TRBV12-4; D is ambiguous. This CDR3 is built from 12 residues. Trimming shortened V by 4 bases and J by 7 bases, and 7 bases separated the two germline ends. CDR3 nucleotide sequence: TGTGCCAGCAGTTCTGAGTTCGGGGAGCTGTTTTTT. It translates to CASSSEFGELFF.

The rearrangement joins TRBV2 to TRBJ1-2, with D unclear. Trimming pared 4 bases from V and 3 bases from J, leaving 9 bases between. The CDR3 has 13 residues. Germline lookup yields CDR1 SNHLY and CDR2 FYNNEI. The DNA of the CDR3 is TGTGCCAGCAGTGGACACTATTACTATGGCTACACCTTC. It translates to CASSGHYYYGYTF.

This sequence joins TRBV9 and TRBJ1-1; D is uncertain. The CDR3 contains 16 residues. Deletions cut 0 bases from V and 3 bases from J, with 15 bases between. The germline CDR1 and CDR2 sequences are SGDLS and YYNGEE. DNA for the CDR3: TGTGCCAGCAGCGTAGATGCTACATCGGCCGACACTGAAGCTTTCTTT. This gives the protein CASSVDATSADTEAFF.

The chain uses TRBV3-1 (or the pseudogene TRBV3-2) and TRBJ1-6; the D is unclear. CDR3 size: 12 residues. V was cut by 3 bases and J by 8 bases, with 5 bases left in between. Germline loops: CDR1 LGHDT, CDR2 YNNKEL (reference sequence). In DNA form, the CDR3 reads TGTGCCAGCAGCCAGGGATATTCACCCCTCCACTTT. Residues: CASSQGYSPLHF.

CDR3 sequence reads: CASSQARPGNTIYF. The DNA for the CDR3 is TGTGCCAGCAGCCAAGCCCGACCTGGAAACACCATATATTTT. V is TRBV3-1 (or the pseudogene TRBV3-2) and J is TRBJ1-3; D remains unclear. Germline V gene lookup returns CDR1 LGHDT and CDR2 YNNKEL (reference sequence). The V end was cut by 1 base, the J end by 2 bases, with 6 bases between. The CDR3 length is 14 residues.

This chain's CDR3 is CASTIEGLAAEQYF. The CDR3 DNA sequence: TGTGCCAGCACCATAGAGGGACTAGCAGCCGAGCAGTACTTC. V gene TRBV7-9 combines with J gene TRBJ2-7; TRBD2 matches 9 bases. With V trimmed by 7 bases and J by 6 bases, 10 bases remained unmatched. CDR1 and CDR2 (germline): SEHNR, FQNEAQ (reference sequence). This CDR3 region has 14 residues.

This sequence joins TRBV6-5 and TRBJ1-1; D gene uncertain. The V gene's germline CDR1 is MNHEY and CDR2 SVGAGI. The length of the CDR3 is 15 residues. V was cut by 11 bases and J by 0 bases, with 19 bases left in between. DNA of the CDR3: TGTGCCCTAGCGAGATTACCGACTTTGAACACTGAAGCTTTCTTT. Encoded protein: CALARLPTLNTEAFF.

The chain employs TRBV7-9 and TRBJ2-3; 11 bases are a match to TRBD2. With V trimmed by 5 bases and J by 5 bases, 9 bases remained unmatched. The CDR3 is 16 amino acids. Germline CDR1 and CDR2: SEHNR and FQNEAQ (reference sequence). The CDR3 DNA sequence: TGTGCCAGCAGCCCCGGACTAGCGGGCGTGCAAGATACGCAGTATTTT. It encodes CASSPGLAGVQDTQYF. Filled out from reference TRBV7-9 and TRBJ2-3, the complete variable domain reads DTGVSQNPRHKITKRGQNVTFRCDPISEHNRLYWYRQTLGQGPEFLTYFQNEAQLEKSRLLSDRFSAERPKGSFSTLEIQRTEQGDSAMYLCASSPGLAGVQDTQYFGPGTRLTVL.

This rearrangement joins TRBV27 to TRBJ2-3; 12 bases match TRBD1. After removal of 9 bases from V and 7 bases from J, the junction contained 11 bases not matched to a gene. The CDR3 is 15 residues long. In germline, CDR1 is MNHEY, CDR2 SMNVEV (reference sequence). The CDR3 DNA sequence: TGTGCCAGTAGAACCGGGACAGGGGGCGCAAATACGCAGTATTTT. Translation: CASRTGTGGANTQYF.

V is TRBV29-1 and J is TRBJ1-1; D is ambiguous. The germline V gene has CDR1 SQVTM and CDR2 ANQGSEA. V lost 3 bases and J lost 8, with 19 bases in between. The CDR3 loop spans 14 amino acids. In DNA form, the CDR3 reads TGCAGCGTTGAGATTGAATCCCTAACGGGGGAAGCTTTCTTT. It encodes CSVEIESLTGEAFF. The variable domain in full, completed from reference TRBV29-1 and TRBJ1-1, reads SAVISQKPSRDICQRGTSLTIQCQVDSQVTMMFWYRQQPGQSLTLIATANQGSEATYESGFVIDKFPISRPNLTFSTLTVSNMSPEDSSIYLCSVEIESLTGEAFFGQGTRLTVV.

This clone appeared once. The chain uses TRBV19 and TRBJ1-2; D gene uncertain. The germline V gene has CDR1 LNHDA and CDR2 SQIVND (reference sequence). V lost 6 bases, J lost 0 bases, and 17 bases lay in between. The CDR3 is 16 residues long. The CDR3 bases are TGTGCCAGTAGGAAGCCGGGCCTATCATCTAACTATGGCTACACCTTC. Translated, it gives CASRKPGLSSNYGYTF.

V usage is TRBV9 and J usage is TRBJ1-2, with 8 bases that match TRBD1. CDR1 SGDLS and CDR2 YYNGEE come from the germline V gene. After removal of 5 bases from V and 6 bases from J, the junction contained 6 bases not matched to a gene. This CDR3 spans 13 amino acids. The CDR3 sequence is CASSKSGGNGYTF. CDR3 DNA sequence: TGTGCCAGCAGTAAATCAGGGGGCAATGGCTACACCTTC.

The chain carries TRBV20-1 and TRBJ1-5; D ambiguous. Germline-derived CDR1 and CDR2 are DFQATT and SNEGSKA (reference sequence). Trimming took off 3 bases at V and 0 bases at J, with 9 bases between the two ends. The CDR3 covers 14 residues. The CDR3 loop reads CSASHAVSNQPQHF. DNA of the CDR3: TGCAGTGCTAGTCATGCAGTTAGCAATCAGCCCCAGCATTTT.

The chain recombines TRBV7-2 with TRBJ2-5; unclear D gene. The CDR3 loop spans 14 amino acids. Looked up from germline, CDR1 is SGHTA and CDR2 is FQGNSA. Trimming pared 2 bases from V and 4 bases from J, leaving 11 bases between. CDR3 nucleotides: TGTGCCAGCAGCTTAATTAGCCTGGGAGAGACCCAGTACTTC. The encoded protein is CASSLISLGETQYF.

The chain combines TRBV3-1 (or the pseudogene TRBV3-2) with TRBJ2-4; perhaps D is TRBD1 or TRBD2 (5 bases each). V was cut by 4 bases and J by 8 bases, with 15 bases left in between. The germline gives CDR1 LGHDT, CDR2 YNNKEL (reference sequence). This CDR3 comprises 14 residues. This CDR3 is CASSPWGNNDIQYF. In nucleotides, the CDR3 is TGTGCCAGCAGCCCGTGGGGGAATAATGACATTCAGTACTTC.

The sample holds a few counts of this clone. The gene calls are TRBV19 and TRBJ1-5, with TRBD1 identical over 8 bases. With 6 bases clipped from V and 6 bases from J, the junction kept 4 bases outside the gene matches. The CDR3 totals 13 residues. Per the germline V gene, CDR1 is LNHDA and CDR2 is SQIVND (reference sequence). Here the CDR3 reads CASSGQGFQPQHF. CDR3 sequence (DNA): TGTGCCAGTAGCGGACAGGGTTTTCAGCCCCAGCATTTT.

The chain employs TRBV7-9 and TRBJ1-1; D perhaps matches TRBD1 (5 bases). There are 11 residues in the CDR3. The ends were cut back, 3 bases at V and 10 bases at J, with 9 bases in the middle. The germline V gene encodes CDR1 SEHNR and CDR2 FQNEAQ (reference sequence). The CDR3 coding sequence is TGTGCCAGCAGCTTGGGGGACCGAGCTTTCTTT. It encodes CASSLGDRAFF.

The J gene is TRBJ1-5, the V gene TRBV2; 7 bases fit TRBD1. This CDR3 is built from 15 residues. J was trimmed by 5 bases and V by 0 bases; bases with no gene match: 4. The germline V gene encodes CDR1 SNHLY and CDR2 FYNNEI. CDR3 residues: CASSEATGFDQPQHF. DNA of the CDR3: TGTGCCAGCAGTGAAGCGACAGGGTTCGATCAGCCCCAGCATTTT.

This rearrangement joins TRBV5-1 to TRBJ1-6; D not resolved. CDR3 length equals 14 residues. CDR1 is SGHRS and CDR2 is YFSETQ in the germline V gene. Between the trimmed V and J ends, which lost 0 bases and 5 bases, there was a span of 6 bases. The DNA for the CDR3 is TGCGCCAGCAGCTTGGGTGTAAATAATTCACCCCTCCACTTT. This codes for CASSLGVNNSPLHF.

The CDR3 coding sequence is TGTGCCAGCAGCTTTGGTTGGCGGGGGGGAGCAGATACGCAGTATTTT. This encodes CASSFGWRGGADTQYF. V gene TRBV7-9 combines with J gene TRBJ2-3; 9 bases are a match to TRBD2. Trimming removed 3 bases from V and 4 bases from J; junction bases left unmatched: 8. CDR3 length: 16 amino acids. Germline CDR1 and CDR2: SEHNR and FQNEAQ (reference sequence).

The J gene is TRBJ1-4, the V gene TRBV6-6, with D unclear. Trimming stripped 0 bases from V and 8 bases from J, with 13 bases between. This CDR3 comprises 15 residues. Per germline, CDR1 MNHNY and CDR2 SVGAGI (reference sequence). The CDR3 is CASSYSLAGGEKLFF. CDR3 nucleotide sequence: TGTGCCAGCAGTTACTCACTCGCGGGCGGCGAAAAACTGTTTTTT.

This sequence joins TRBV7-2 and TRBJ2-3, with D perhaps matching TRBD2 (5 bases). Germline-derived CDR1 and CDR2 are SGHTA and FQGNSA. The CDR3 consists of 14 residues. The V gene lost 3 bases and the J gene lost 8 bases, with 15 bases spanning the gap. Here the CDR3 DNA reads TGTGCCAGCAGCTTGGGAGTTGTAGGGCGTACGCAGTATTTT. As protein: CASSLGVVGRTQYF.

V usage is TRBV7-2 and J usage is TRBJ2-3; no clear D gene. V gave up 2 bases and J gave up 2 bases, with 8 bases separating them. The CDR3 runs 14 residues. Looked up from germline, CDR1 is SGHTA and CDR2 is FQGNSA. The chain's CDR3 is CASSLLDTTDTQYF. In nucleotides, the CDR3 is TGTGCCAGCAGCTTACTAGACACCACAGATACGCAGTATTTT.

V gene TRBV7-9 combines with J gene TRBJ2-3, with a possible D match to TRBD2 (6 bases). CDR3 length equals 16 residues. The V end lost 5 bases, the J end lost 1 base, and 16 bases lay between the germline ends. Germline CDR1 is SEHNR and CDR2 is FQNEAQ (reference sequence). The CDR3 here is CASSLPAASGTDTQYF. The CDR3 region has the DNA TGTGCCAGCAGCCTTCCCGCGGCTAGCGGCACAGATACGCAGTATTTT.

This chain links TRBV24-1 with TRBJ2-3; TRBD2 matches at 9 bases. This CDR3 has 16 residues. The germline V gene encodes CDR1 KGHDR and CDR2 SFDVKD. V dropped 2 bases and J dropped 0; count of bases not matched to a gene: 2. The CDR3 reads CATSDSLAGSTDTQYF. CDR3 nucleotide sequence: TGTGCCACCAGTGATTCTCTAGCGGGGAGCACAGATACGCAGTATTTT.

The rearrangement links TRBV6-1 to TRBJ2-5; D gene uncertain. Germline V gene lookup returns CDR1 MNHNS and CDR2 SASEGT. The CDR3 is 10 amino acids. The ends were cut back, 3 bases at V and 7 bases at J, with 3 bases in the middle. CDR3: CASSEGTQYF. The CDR3 DNA is TGTGCCAGCAGTGAGGGGACCCAGTACTTC.

CDR3 in amino acids: CASSELNTGELFF. CDR3 DNA sequence: TGCGCCAGCAGTGAATTGAACACCGGGGAGCTGTTTTTT. This chain joins TRBV10-1 and TRBJ2-2; D not resolved. The CDR3 is made up of 13 amino acids. The germline gives CDR1 WNHNN, CDR2 SYGVQD (reference sequence). The V gene lost 3 bases and the J gene lost 1 base, with 3 bases spanning the gap.

The chain recombines TRBV5-1 with TRBJ1-1; weak D call: TRBD1 (5 bases). Trimming took off 1 base at V and 1 base at J, with 20 bases between the two ends. The CDR3 is 18 amino acids. Germline V gene sequence: CDR1 SGHRS, CDR2 YFSETQ. The CDR3 DNA follows: TGCGCCAGCAGCTTGTATTCCGGCCGATGGCAGGGGAACACTGAAGCTTTCTTT. Its translation is CASSLYSGRWQGNTEAFF.

This CDR3 is CASSGGSYGYTF. CDR3 nucleotide sequence: TGTGCCAGCAGTGGGGGTTCCTATGGCTACACCTTC. The chain is built from TRBV2 and TRBJ1-2; D unclear. Looked up from germline, CDR1 is SNHLY and CDR2 is FYNNEI. This CDR3 spans 12 amino acids. V lost 4 bases and J 4 bases, leaving 7 bases between the germline ends.